This T cell receptor beta chain was observed in a study of blood T cells in healthy people across ages. Findings of the study overall: The lack of PBMC sorting stopped any conclusive naive versus antigen-experienced comparison. Changes seen in expanded clonotypes were possibly confounded by donor CMV status left unknown.

Trimming at V came to 1 base and at J to 9 bases, leaving 0 bases not matched to a gene. The CDR3 extends over 13 amino acids. The germline V gene encodes CDR1 LGHDT and CDR2 YNNKEL (reference sequence). This clonotype was detected a few times. Its antigen is unidentified. Through a sample-barcoded 5' primer and a J-beta primer mix, a second PCR was run for roughly 6 to 11 cycles. Researchers report that a template-switch adaptor with 12 random nucleotides tagged each cDNA molecule. TCRdb reprocessed the 5' RACE reads with MiXCR, giving one entry per CDR3 protein. The repertoire holds 1.2 million to 1.5 million distinct CDR3 sequences, with roughly 45% as singletons.

The chain recombines TRBV3-1 with TRBJ2-1; TRBD2 matches 10 bases. The sequenced sample consisted of blood. The sequence derives from a woman between 18 and 29 years old in good health. For the CDR3, the DNA is TGTGCCAGCAGCCAAGGGACTAGCGGTGAGCAGTTCTTC. Protein product: CASSQGTSGEQFF.